This TCR beta chain was sequenced for a study of shared clonotypes between healthy human individuals. Study summary: The donors, a couple of women and three men, were aged 18 to 49. General observations from the study: Rarefaction indicated that sorted-subset sequencing remained incomplete although depth was large. Against clonotypes common to all four donors, non-shared ones had lower generation probabilities. Limitation of the genetic and exposure-history diversity represented came from the few donors.

The germline V gene encodes CDR1 SEHNR and CDR2 FQNEAQ (reference sequence). The CDR3 is 15 residues long. Positively selected for CCR7, the CD45RO-negative cells used as naive CD8 cells excluded terminally differentiated effector memory CD45RA+ cells. TCRdb's copy holds only in-frame clones and misses some; the assay was immunoSEQ multiplex PCR. The profile shows about 550,000 clones, roughly 95% of them singletons. As for this clone: The target antigen is unknown. A read error may account for a junction end that differs from germline.

The chain carries TRBV7-9 and TRBJ2-7; TRBD1 matches at 8 bases. This sequence was found in a woman aged 25 to 45 in good health. Sequencing was performed on naive CD8+ T cells sorted from blood. The CDR3 nucleotides read TGTGCCAGCAGCTTAGTTGCAGGGGGCTCCTCCGAGCAGTACTTC. This translates into CASSLVAGGSSEQYF.